This T cell receptor beta chain was identified in a study of blood T cell repertoires in COVID-19. The CDR3 length is 11 residues. After removal of 6 bases from V and 9 bases from J, the junction contained 1 base not matched to a gene. The V gene's germline CDR1 is MNHEY and CDR2 SVGAGI. As originally analysed: Amplification of reference gene primers was used by the study to estimate nucleated cell counts. Sequenced by immunoSEQ multiplex PCR; TCRdb stores in-frame clones only, minus some. For V, J and clone size, that table is used; D and trimming come from the DNA. The table shows roughly 85,000 clones, with 86% occurring only once.

The rearrangement uses TRBV6-5 and TRBJ2-1; 8 positions match TRBD1. The receptor was isolated from a man aged 50 or older with active or convalescent COVID-19. The sample was peripheral blood. CDR3 sequence (DNA): TGTGCCAGCAGAGGACAGGGTGAGCAGTTCTTC. It translates to CASRGQGEQFF.